Shown below are 6 T cell receptor beta chains from a single sample sequenced in a study of cytotoxic CD8 clonotypes in ibrutinib-treated CLL. Clones were sequenced by immunoSEQ multiplex PCR, and TCRdb holds only the in-frame ones, with some missing. The sample has fewer than 400,000 clones, 67% seen once. Sequencing was performed on PBMCs, taken after 36 months of ibrutinib treatment. Receptors were obtained from a human donor with chronic lymphocytic leukemia.

This clone has only a few counts. The rearrangement links TRBV2 to TRBJ2-3; D is uncertain. The CDR3 loop spans 10 amino acids. V lost 6 bases, J lost 8 bases, and 6 bases lay in between. Germline lookup yields CDR1 SNHLY and CDR2 FYNNEI. The CDR3 DNA reads as TGTGCCAGCAGCCTCAGTACGCAGTATTTT. Protein: CASSLSTQYF. Looking up the rest from reference TRBV2 and TRBJ2-3 gives the full variable domain: EPEVTQTPSHQVTQMGQEVILRCVPISNHLYFYWYRQILGQKVEFLVSFYNNEISEKSEIFDDQFSVERPDGSNFTLKIRSTKLEDSAMYFCASSLSTQYFGPGTRLTVL.

The chain links TRBV5-1 to TRBJ2-6, with D maybe TRBD2 (5 bases). Looked up from germline, CDR1 is SGHRS and CDR2 is YFSETQ. The CDR3 contains 14 residues. V was pared by 6 bases and J by 0 bases, with 7 bases between. In DNA, the CDR3 is TGCGCCAGCAAGAGGGTCTCTGGGGCCAACGTCCTGACTTTC. As protein: CASKRVSGANVLTF. The full variable domain, with the rest looked up from reference TRBV5-1 and TRBJ2-6, is KAGVTQTPRYLIKTRGQQVTLSCSPISGHRSVSWYQQTPGQGLQFLFEYFSETQRNKGNFPGRFSGRQFSNSRSEMNVSTLELGDSALYLCASKRVSGANVLTFGAGSRLTVL.

This chain joins TRBV6-1 and TRBJ2-7; TRBD1 might be the D (7 bases). The CDR3 has 13 residues. V shed 7 bases and J shed 2 bases, with 12 bases lying between them. Germline V lookup: CDR1 MNHNS, CDR2 SASEGT. The DNA of the CDR3 is TGTGCCAGCATCAGGGGGGTCCCCTACGAGCAGTACTTC. It specifies CASIRGVPYEQYF.

The chain couples TRBV11-2 to TRBJ2-7; D remains ambiguous. The ends were cut back, 0 bases at V and 3 bases at J, with 15 bases in the middle. Per the germline V gene, CDR1 is SGHAT and CDR2 is FQNNGV. The CDR3 has 16 amino acids. CDR3 DNA: TGTGCCAGCAGCTTAGATCTGCTCTCTCAGAGCTACGAGCAGTACTTC. Amino acids: CASSLDLLSQSYEQYF.

This clone showed up many times. The chain recombines TRBV28 with TRBJ2-2; 11 bases fit TRBD2. Germline trimming cut 8 bases from V and 5 bases from J; bases unmatched to any gene: 10. In germline, CDR1 is MDHEN, CDR2 SYDVKM. This CDR3 comprises 16 residues. Here the CDR3 DNA reads TGTGCCAGCCTGCCCTCACTAGCGGGAGTTACCGGGGAGCTGTTTTTT. Translated, it gives CASLPSLAGVTGELFF.

The chain recombines TRBV9 with TRBJ2-5; D may be TRBD2 (8 bases). Germline loops: CDR1 SGDLS, CDR2 YYNGEE. This CDR3 region has 15 residues. Between the trimmed V and J ends, which lost 2 bases and 5 bases, there was a span of 16 bases. CDR3 DNA sequence: TGTGCCAGCAGCGTCGGGAGGGGGCGAGTCGAGACCCAGTACTTC. Its translation is CASSVGRGRVETQYF.